This entry lists 23 T cell receptor beta chains sequenced from one sample in a study of blood T cell repertoires in COVID-19. The protocol was immunoSEQ multiplex PCR, while the TCRdb copy is restricted to in-frame clones and leaves out a portion. The table records 250,000 to 350,000 clones, approximately 85% of them present only once. The sequenced sample consisted of peripheral blood. The receptors were sampled from a human donor with COVID-19, enrolled during active disease. The donor label of this sample is uncertain.

The chain uses TRBV14 and TRBJ1-1; unclear D gene. The CDR3 runs 13 residues. V was pared by 1 base and J by 11 bases, with 14 bases between. From germline, CDR1 is SGHDN and CDR2 FVKESK. The CDR3 spells CASSQGRALKAFF. Written as DNA, the CDR3 is TGTGCCAGCAGCCAAGGCCGAGCCCTGAAGGCTTTCTTT.

The chain uses TRBV6-2 or TRBV6-3 and TRBJ1-1, with D unclear. The CDR3 has 13 amino acids. The V gene lost 4 bases and the J gene lost 1 base, with 7 bases spanning the gap. Germline values: CDR1 MNHEY, CDR2 SVGEGT. This chain's CDR3 is CASSWASNTEAFF. For the CDR3, the DNA is TGTGCCAGCAGTTGGGCCTCGAACACTGAAGCTTTCTTT.

This chain connects TRBV2 to TRBJ2-2, with D uncertain. Germline assignment: CDR1 SNHLY and CDR2 FYNNEI. Between the trimmed V and J ends, which lost 4 bases and 2 bases, there was a span of 8 bases. The CDR3 contains 14 residues. The CDR3 DNA sequence: TGTGCCAGCAGTGCCTCTAGTAACACCGGGGAGCTGTTTTTT. It is translated as CASSASSNTGELFF.

The CDR3 DNA sequence: TGTGCCAGTAGTCCAAGAACAACAAACTATGGCTACACCTTC. Translating gives CASSPRTTNYGYTF. The V and J genes are TRBV19 and TRBJ1-2; D is unclear. The CDR3 has 14 residues. V was pared by 5 bases and J by 2 bases, with 12 bases between. The V gene's germline CDR1 is LNHDA and CDR2 SQIVND (reference sequence).

CDR3 region: CASRRVVQGTEAFF. The CDR3, as DNA: TGTGCCAGCCGCCGCGTAGTGCAGGGAACTGAAGCTTTCTTT. This chain joins TRBV9 and TRBJ1-1; maybe TRBD1 (5 bases). CDR1 and CDR2 from the germline V gene are SGDLS and YYNGEE. CDR3 length: 14 residues. Trimming took off 7 bases at V and 5 bases at J, with 18 bases between the two ends. Together with reference TRBV9 and TRBJ1-1, the CDR3 gives the full variable domain: DSGVTQTPKHLITATGQRVTLRCSPRSGDLSVYWYQQSLDQGLQFLIQYYNGEERAKGNILERFSAQQFPDLHSELNLSSLELGDSALYFCASRRVVQGTEAFFGQGTRLTVV.

The rearrangement joins TRBV15 to TRBJ1-5; D ambiguous. V was pared by 4 bases and J by 2 bases, with 3 bases between. Germline V CDR1 and CDR2: LNHNV, YYDKDF (reference sequence). This CDR3 region has 12 residues. In nucleotides, the CDR3 is TGTGCCACCAGCACGGGCAATCAGCCCCAGCATTTT. Amino acids: CATSTGNQPQHF.

The genes are TRBV5-1 and TRBJ2-1; D unclear. Trimming took off 4 bases at V and 4 bases at J, with 3 bases between the two ends. The CDR3 runs to 11 residues. Per the germline V gene, CDR1 is SGHRS and CDR2 is YFSETQ. CDR3 DNA: TGCGCCAGCAGCACATACAATGAGCAGTTCTTC. Protein sequence: CASSTYNEQFF.

The chain links TRBV24-1 to TRBJ2-2, with D perhaps matching TRBD1 (5 bases). The V gene lost 1 base and the J gene lost 6 bases, with 11 bases spanning the gap. This CDR3 comprises 15 residues. Looked up from germline, CDR1 is KGHDR and CDR2 is SFDVKD. Written as DNA, the CDR3 is TGTGCCACCAGTGATTTCGGCAGGGTTCCCGGGGAGCTGTTTTTT. Its protein product is CATSDFGRVPGELFF.

This chain connects TRBV29-1 to TRBJ1-3, with D hard to call. Germline CDR1 is SQVTM and CDR2 is ANQGSEA. V lost 1 base and J 2 bases, leaving 6 bases between the germline ends. This CDR3 region has 13 residues. The CDR3 DNA sequence: TGCAGCGTTGAAGGGGGAGCTGGAAACACCATATATTTT. Protein product: CSVEGGAGNTIYF. Variable domain in full (rest from reference TRBV29-1 and TRBJ1-3): SAVISQKPSRDICQRGTSLTIQCQVDSQVTMMFWYRQQPGQSLTLIATANQGSEATYESGFVIDKFPISRPNLTFSTLTVSNMSPEDSSIYLCSVEGGAGNTIYFGEGSWLTVV.

The V and J genes are TRBV19 and TRBJ2-4, with TRBD1 matching over 9 bases. This CDR3 is built from 20 residues. Germline V CDR1 and CDR2: LNHDA, SQIVND (reference sequence). The V gene end was trimmed by 8 bases and the J gene end by 2 bases; junction bases not matched to a gene: 22. The CDR3 DNA reads TGTGCCAGTCGGTGGCAATCAGAGTCATCCGGGACAGGGCCCAAAAACATTCAGTACTTC. Translating gives CASRWQSESSGTGPKNIQYF.

The chain employs TRBV7-8 and TRBJ1-2; TRBD1 is a possible D gene (6 bases). CDR3 size: 14 residues. Germline V gene lookup returns CDR1 SGHVS and CDR2 FQNEAQ. V was shortened by 5 bases and J by 5 bases, with 15 bases between the two germline ends. The CDR3 DNA sequence: TGTGCCAGCAGCCAAACGACAGGAAGGTATGGCTACACCTTC. Translation: CASSQTTGRYGYTF. Filled out from reference TRBV7-8 and TRBJ1-2, the complete variable domain reads GAGVSQSPRYKVAKRGQDVALRCDPISGHVSLFWYQQALGQGPEFLTYFQNEAQLDKSGLPSDRFFAERPEGSVSTLKIQRTQQEDSAVYLCASSQTTGRYGYTFGSGTRLTVV.

J is TRBJ2-7 and V is TRBV3-1 (or the pseudogene TRBV3-2), with D uncertain. This CDR3 has 14 amino acids. Germline CDR1 and CDR2: LGHDT and YNNKEL (reference sequence). V lost 1 base and J 2 bases, leaving 9 bases between the germline ends. The DNA for the CDR3 is TGTGCCAGCAGCCAAGGACTTGAAGCCTACGAGCAGTACTTC. This translates into CASSQGLEAYEQYF.

The chain combines TRBV7-8 with TRBJ2-7; D is perhaps TRBD2 (5 bases). The CDR3 totals 14 residues. V lost 1 base to trimming and J lost 5 bases, with 12 bases between them. Germline CDR1 and CDR2: SGHVS and FQNEAQ. As DNA, the CDR3 is TGTGCCAGCAGCTTAGACCCGGGGAGCGACGAGCAGTACTTC. Encoded protein: CASSLDPGSDEQYF.

About this clone itself: Given the absence of the conserved phenylalanine or tryptophan at the CDR3 end, a read error is likely. Because the CDR3's place on the DNA is in doubt, the DNA is left out and the CDR3 is given as listed by TCRdb. V is TRBV6-4 and J is TRBJ2-7; the DNA was not compared with TRBD2, the D call given in the table. The CDR3 has 9 amino acids, counting both end residues. The germline CDR1 and CDR2 sequences are MRHNA and SNTAGT. The CDR3: CASSDPGTR.

J is TRBJ2-4 and V is TRBV20-1; 9 nucleotides match TRBD2. The V and J ends lost 3 bases and 1 base, in that order; junction bases with no gene match: 19. Germline CDR1 and CDR2: DFQATT and SNEGSKA (reference sequence). This CDR3 is 20 amino acids long. CDR3 loop: CSASNHWGGRASEAKNIQYF. The CDR3, as DNA: TGCAGTGCTAGTAATCACTGGGGCGGGAGGGCCTCGGAGGCCAAAAACATTCAGTACTTC.

The rearrangement links TRBV7-6 to TRBJ2-5; the D gene is possibly TRBD2 (7 bases). This CDR3 region has 16 residues. CDR1 and CDR2 (germline): SGHVS, FNYEAQ. V dropped 0 bases and J dropped 4 bases, with 15 bases sitting between them. The CDR3 loop is CASSLAGGGLGETQYF. In DNA, the CDR3 is TGTGCCAGCAGCTTAGCGGGCGGGGGCCTGGGAGAGACCCAGTACTTC.

The chain uses TRBV12-3 or TRBV12-4 and TRBJ2-1, with 7 nucleotides matching TRBD2. This CDR3 is built from 13 residues. V lost 5 bases, J lost 12 bases, and 10 bases stayed unmatched. Here the CDR3 reads CASSGLVDRRQFF. CDR3 nucleotides: TGTGCCAGCAGTGGACTAGTTGACCGGCGGCAGTTCTTC.

V usage is TRBV25-1 and J usage is TRBJ1-6; the match to TRBD1 covers 7 bases. CDR3 length: 13 residues. Germline values: CDR1 MGHDK, CDR2 SYGVNS. The V and J ends lost 7 bases and 7 bases, in that order; junction bases with no gene match: 4. The CDR3 loop is CASNRDSNSPLHF. The CDR3, as DNA: TGTGCCAGCAACCGGGACAGCAATTCACCCCTCCACTTT.

This sequence joins TRBV11-3 and TRBJ2-5; D gene ambiguous. In germline, CDR1 is SGHNT, CDR2 YENEEA. This CDR3 has 13 amino acids. The V end lost 6 bases, the J end lost 1 base, and 9 bases lay between the germline ends. The CDR3 sequence is CASSHDTQETQYF. The CDR3 DNA reads TGTGCCAGCAGTCACGACACCCAAGAGACCCAGTACTTC.

This clone was seen more than once but under ten times. The chain has TRBV5-1 and TRBJ1-1; 8 bases align to TRBD1. This CDR3 is 13 amino acids long. V lost 4 bases and J lost 4; bases outside the gene matches: 3. Germline CDR1 and CDR2: SGHRS and YFSETQ. As DNA, the CDR3 is TGCGCCAGCAGCGCGACAGGGGTCACTGAAGCTTTCTTT. It specifies CASSATGVTEAFF. The complete variable domain, with remaining parts taken from reference TRBV5-1 and TRBJ1-1, reads KAGVTQTPRYLIKTRGQQVTLSCSPISGHRSVSWYQQTPGQGLQFLFEYFSETQRNKGNFPGRFSGRQFSNSRSEMNVSTLELGDSALYLCASSATGVTEAFFGQGTRLTVV.

The table lists this clone with a few counts. CDR3 region: CASSQDSDLAGVGDTEQFF. CDR3 DNA: TGCGCCAGCAGCCAAGATTCTGACTTAGCGGGAGTGGGGGACACTGAGCAGTTCTTC. The chain couples TRBV4-1 to TRBJ2-1; 9 nucleotides match TRBD2. The germline CDR1 and CDR2 sequences are MGHRA and YSYEKL. The CDR3 length is 19 residues. The junction had 18 bases not matched to a gene; V was cut back by 0 bases and J by 9 bases.

The V gene is TRBV9, the J gene TRBJ2-2; 9 bases agree with TRBD2. J gave up 6 bases and V 4 bases, and 7 bases lay outside the gene matches. This CDR3 region has 15 residues. Looked up from germline, CDR1 is SGDLS and CDR2 is YYNGEE. The CDR3 DNA reads TGTGCCAGCAGCCCCCCTACTAGCGGGCCCGGGGAGCTGTTTTTT. This translates into CASSPPTSGPGELFF.

The chain employs TRBV18 and TRBJ1-2, with 8 bases lining up with TRBD1. The CDR3 has 13 residues. The junction had 1 base not matched to a gene; V was cut back by 3 bases and J by 4 bases. Looked up from germline, CDR1 is KGHSH and CDR2 is LQKENI. DNA of the CDR3: TGTGCCAGCTCACCCGGACAGGGCTATGGCTACACCTTC. Translating it yields CASSPGQGYGYTF. Full variable domain (remainder filled in from reference TRBV18 and TRBJ1-2): NAGVMQNPRHLVRRRGQEARLRCSPMKGHSHVYWYRQLPEEGLKFMVYLQKENIIDESGMPKERFSAEFPKEGPSILRIQQVVRGDSAAYFCASSPGQGYGYTFGSGTRLTVV.